The 22 T cell receptor beta chains given below trace back to one sample, sequenced in a study of blood T cell repertoires in COVID-19. Assay: immunoSEQ multiplex PCR; the TCRdb copy retains only in-frame clones and omits some. The sample contains 190,000 or so clones, approximately 86% of which appear only once. The sample consisted of peripheral blood. These receptors came from a man in his fifties or sixties with COVID-19, enrolled during active disease.

This rearrangement joins TRBV4-2 to TRBJ2-1; 7 nucleotides align to TRBD1. Germline V gene data show CDR1 as LGHNA and CDR2 as YNFKEQ. CDR3 length equals 13 residues. Trimming took 1 base from V and 6 from J; bases not matched to a gene: 0. CDR3 bases: TGTGCCAGCAGCCAAGCAGGGGGCAATGAGCAGTTCTTC. This gives the protein CASSQAGGNEQFF.

The DNA of the CDR3 is TGTGCCAGCAGCGTCGGGACTGAAGCTTTCTTT. This translates into CASSVGTEAFF. V usage is TRBV7-9 and J usage is TRBJ1-1; D gene uncertain. V gave up 5 bases and J gave up 5 bases, with 6 bases separating them. Germline CDR1 reads SEHNR; CDR2 reads FQNEAQ (reference sequence). The CDR3 has 11 residues.

The V call is TRBV7-2, the J call TRBJ2-1, with D possibly being TRBD1 (5 bases). Germline assignment: CDR1 SGHTA and CDR2 FQGNSA. The CDR3 totals 15 residues. Between the trimmed V and J ends, which lost 2 bases and 2 bases, there was a span of 10 bases. In DNA, the CDR3 is TGTGCCAGCAGCTTATCCCCAGGGACCTACAATGAGCAGTTCTTC. It is translated as CASSLSPGTYNEQFF.

The chain uses TRBV18 and TRBJ1-5, with a tentative D call TRBD1 (5 bases). This CDR3 is built from 13 residues. The germline V gene has CDR1 KGHSH and CDR2 LQKENI. Trimming pared 0 bases from V and 6 bases from J, leaving 6 bases between. The CDR3 region has the DNA TGTGCCAGCTCACCACCGGGGGGTCAGCCCCAGCATTTT. Protein product: CASSPPGGQPQHF.

This clone appeared once. The rearrangement joins TRBV5-1 to TRBJ2-2; 13 bases are a match to TRBD2. Germline CDR1 and CDR2: SGHRS and YFSETQ. V trimming: 4 bases; J trimming: 6 bases; junction bases outside the gene matches: 6. The CDR3 spans 16 residues. The CDR3 sequence: CASSPGLAGVAGELFF. In DNA, the CDR3 is TGCGCCAGCAGCCCCGGACTAGCGGGAGTGGCCGGGGAGCTGTTTTTT.

This clone was counted once. Other DNA sequences of this sample code for an identical CDR3. The CDR3 here is CAISGQGYEQYF. The CDR3, as DNA: TGTGCCATCAGTGGCCAGGGGTACGAGCAGTACTTC. The chain links TRBV10-3 to TRBJ2-7, with D tentatively TRBD1 (6 bases). The V and J ends lost 4 bases and 4 bases respectively, with 8 bases between them. Germline V gene lookup returns CDR1 ENHRY and CDR2 SYGVKD. The length of the CDR3 is 12 residues.

The chain joins TRBV4-2 to TRBJ1-4; tentatively, D is TRBD1 (5 bases). Trimming removed 4 bases at V and 5 bases at J, with 14 bases between. Germline lookup yields CDR1 LGHNA and CDR2 YNFKEQ. CDR3 length: 15 residues. The chain's CDR3 is CASSRNRGGNEKLFF. The CDR3, as DNA: TGTGCCAGCAGCCGCAACCGGGGGGGGAATGAAAAACTGTTTTTT.

The chain combines TRBV7-3 with TRBJ1-2, with 8 bases fitting TRBD1. J gave up 4 bases and V 5 bases, and 6 bases lay outside the gene matches. Germline V gene lookup returns CDR1 SGHTA and CDR2 FQGTGA. This CDR3 spans 14 amino acids. CDR3 amino acids: CASSKDRDFYGYTF. CDR3 nucleotides: TGTGCCAGCAGCAAGGACAGGGACTTCTATGGCTACACCTTC. Supplemented by reference TRBV7-3 and TRBJ1-2, the full variable domain reads GAGVSQTPSNKVTEKGKYVELRCDPISGHTALYWYRQSLGQGPEFLIYFQGTGAADDSGLPNDRFFAVRPEGSVSTLKIQRTERGDSAVYLCASSKDRDFYGYTFGSGTRLTVV.

The chain links TRBV19 to TRBJ1-1, with D uncertain. Germline V gene data show CDR1 as LNHDA and CDR2 as SQIVND (reference sequence). The CDR3 sequence is 12 residues long. The V gene lost 3 bases and the J gene lost 4 bases, with 6 bases spanning the gap. The DNA for the CDR3 is TGTGCCAGTAGTATGAGGGTCACTGAAGCTTTCTTT. Protein sequence: CASSMRVTEAFF. Complete variable domain (other parts from reference TRBV19 and TRBJ1-1): DGGITQSPKYLFRKEGQNVTLSCEQNLNHDAMYWYRQDPGQGLRLIYYSQIVNDFQKGDIAEGYSVSREKKESFPLTVTSAQKNPTAFYLCASSMRVTEAFFGQGTRLTVV.

The CDR3 sequence is CASSLGGQGVDQPQHF. The CDR3 DNA reads as TGTGCCAGCAGTTTGGGCGGACAGGGCGTTGATCAGCCCCAGCATTTT. The chain links TRBV28 to TRBJ1-5; 8 bases line up with TRBD1. Germline V gives CDR1 MDHEN, CDR2 SYDVKM. The CDR3 covers 16 residues. Losses at the gene ends were 3 bases for V and 5 bases for J; bases not matched to a gene: 9.

The chain links TRBV5-4 to TRBJ1-3, with a tentative D call TRBD1 (5 bases). Germline V CDR1 and CDR2: SGHNT, YYREEE (reference sequence). The CDR3 extends over 15 amino acids. Trimming took off 5 bases at V and 0 bases at J, with 12 bases between the two ends. The CDR3 region is CASSAGGTSGNTIYF. CDR3 sequence (DNA): TGTGCCAGCAGTGCTGGGGGGACCTCTGGAAACACCATATATTTT.

This clone was detected only a few times. This rearrangement joins TRBV30 to TRBJ1-3; D gene uncertain. From germline, CDR1 is GTSNPN and CDR2 SVGIG (reference sequence). V gave up 5 bases and J gave up 4 bases, with 12 bases separating them. The CDR3 runs 13 residues. DNA of the CDR3: TGTGCCTGGCAACGTCGAGGGGGAAACACCATATATTTT. Its protein is CAWQRRGGNTIYF.

This clone came up once. The chain recombines TRBV27 with TRBJ2-1; 9 bases fit TRBD2. The CDR3 runs to 14 residues. The V gene end was trimmed by 5 bases and the J gene end by 6 bases; junction bases not matched to a gene: 5. Germline CDR1 MNHEY, CDR2 SMNVEV (reference sequence). The DNA for the CDR3 is TGTGCCAGCAGTATGACTAGCGGACCCAATGAGCAGTTCTTC. Translation gives CASSMTSGPNEQFF.

This chain connects TRBV5-6 to TRBJ2-7; D is undetermined. V was pared by 5 bases and J by 0 bases, with 12 bases between. Germline V gene data show CDR1 as SGHDT and CDR2 as YYEEEE. The CDR3 covers 14 residues. In DNA, the CDR3 is TGTGCCAGCAGTTTAAGATGGAGCTCCTACGAGCAGTACTTC. Amino acid sequence: CASSLRWSSYEQYF. Full variable domain (missing parts from reference TRBV5-6 and TRBJ2-7): DAGVTQSPTHLIKTRGQQVTLRCSPKSGHDTVSWYQQALGQGPQFIFQYYEEEERQRGNFPDRFSGHQFPNYSSELNVNALLLGDSALYLCASSLRWSSYEQYFGPGTRLTVT.

J is TRBJ1-4 and V is TRBV5-1; 8 bases line up with TRBD1. CDR1 and CDR2 (germline): SGHRS, YFSETQ. The length of the CDR3 is 16 residues. J was trimmed by 8 bases and V by 2 bases; bases with no gene match: 11. The CDR3 here is CASSFEQGDAGEKLFF. The CDR3 nucleotides read TGCGCCAGCAGCTTTGAACAGGGGGACGCTGGCGAAAAACTGTTTTTT.

This chain connects TRBV6-5 to TRBJ2-1; 7 bases match TRBD1. CDR3 size: 13 residues. V was clipped by 8 bases and J by 7 bases; unmatched bases: 8. Germline V gives CDR1 MNHEY, CDR2 SVGAGI. The CDR3 region is CASGRQGLNEQFF. The CDR3 DNA reads TGTGCCAGCGGACGACAGGGTTTGAATGAGCAGTTCTTC.

This clone appeared a few times. The chain's CDR3 is CASSRDRATEAFF. The CDR3 bases are TGTGCCAGCAGTCGTGACAGGGCCACTGAAGCTTTCTTT. This chain joins TRBV11-3 and TRBJ1-1; 7 bases are shared with TRBD1. This CDR3 is 13 amino acids long. Germline loops: CDR1 SGHNT, CDR2 YENEEA. After removal of 6 bases from V and 4 bases from J, the junction contained 5 bases not matched to a gene.

Comments on this clone: With a much larger clone just one base away, this may be a read error. This chain connects TRBV28 to TRBJ1-2, with D possibly TRBD1 on 5 matching bases. The CDR3 runs 12 residues. Germline lookup yields CDR1 MDHEN and CDR2 SYDVKM. Trimming pared 5 bases from V and 3 bases from J, leaving 7 bases between. The CDR3 loop reads CASSQGYYGYTF. CDR3 nucleotide sequence: TGTGCCAGCAGTCAGGGTTACTATGGCTACACCTTC.

The rearrangement uses TRBV10-1 and TRBJ1-1; D is uncertain. The CDR3 is 14 residues long. Trimming pared 0 bases from V and 0 bases from J, leaving 5 bases between. Germline V CDR1 and CDR2: WNHNN, SYGVQD (reference sequence). The CDR3 DNA reads TGCGCCAGCAGTGAGTCGAGGGTGAACACTGAAGCTTTCTTT. Translation gives CASSESRVNTEAFF.

The chain combines TRBV10-3 with TRBJ1-1; TRBD1 matches at 12 bases. J lost 1 base, V lost 4 bases, and 7 bases had no gene match. CDR1 ENHRY and CDR2 SYGVKD come from the germline V gene. The CDR3 sequence is 17 residues long. The CDR3 sequence: CAISARDRGLENTEAFF. The CDR3 nucleotides read TGTGCCATCAGTGCCCGGGACAGGGGGCTAGAGAACACTGAAGCTTTCTTT.

As DNA, the CDR3 is TGTGCCAGCTCACCGGCGGGATACGAGCAGTACTTC. Residues: CASSPAGYEQYF. The chain joins TRBV18 to TRBJ2-7; D is perhaps TRBD2 (6 bases). Trimming removed 3 bases at V and 4 bases at J, with 7 bases between. The CDR3 spans 12 residues. Germline V CDR1 and CDR2: KGHSH, LQKENI.

The rearrangement uses TRBV7-9 and TRBJ2-5; 7 bases agree with TRBD2. The length of the CDR3 is 16 residues. J was trimmed by 5 bases and V by 5 bases; bases with no gene match: 14. The V gene's germline CDR1 is SEHNR and CDR2 FQNEAQ (reference sequence). In DNA form, the CDR3 reads TGTGCCAGCAGCCCAGTGGGGAGGGTAACATGGGAGACCCAGTACTTC. It is translated as CASSPVGRVTWETQYF.